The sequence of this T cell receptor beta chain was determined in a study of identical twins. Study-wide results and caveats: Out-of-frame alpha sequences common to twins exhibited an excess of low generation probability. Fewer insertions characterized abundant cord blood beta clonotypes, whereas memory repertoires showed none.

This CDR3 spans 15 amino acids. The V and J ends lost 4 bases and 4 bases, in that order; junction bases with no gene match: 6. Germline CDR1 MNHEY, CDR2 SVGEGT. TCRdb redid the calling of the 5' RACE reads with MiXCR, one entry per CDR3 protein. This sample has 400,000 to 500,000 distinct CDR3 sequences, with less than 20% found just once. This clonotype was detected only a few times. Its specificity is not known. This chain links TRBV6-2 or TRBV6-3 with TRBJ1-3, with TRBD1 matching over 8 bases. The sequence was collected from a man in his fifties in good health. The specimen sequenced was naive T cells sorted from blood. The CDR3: CASSWTRGRGNTIYF. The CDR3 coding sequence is TGTGCCAGCAGTTGGACCAGGGGGCGCGGAAACACCATATATTTT.